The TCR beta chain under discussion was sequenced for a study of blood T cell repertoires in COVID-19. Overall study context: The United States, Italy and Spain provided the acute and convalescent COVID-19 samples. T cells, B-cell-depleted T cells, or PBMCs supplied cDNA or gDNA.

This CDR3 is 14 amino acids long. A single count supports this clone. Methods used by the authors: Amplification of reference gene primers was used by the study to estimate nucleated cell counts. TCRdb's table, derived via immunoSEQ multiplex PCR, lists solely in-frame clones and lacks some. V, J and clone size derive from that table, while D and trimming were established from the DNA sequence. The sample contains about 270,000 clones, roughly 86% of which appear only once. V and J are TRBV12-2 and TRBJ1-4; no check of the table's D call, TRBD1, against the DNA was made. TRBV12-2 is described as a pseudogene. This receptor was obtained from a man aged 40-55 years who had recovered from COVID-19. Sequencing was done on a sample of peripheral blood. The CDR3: CASRLRQASEKLFF. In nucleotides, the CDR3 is TGTGCAAGTCGCTTGAGACAGGCCAGTGAAAAACTGTTTTTT.